One sample yielded the 20 T cell receptor beta chains listed below, sequenced in a study of identical twins. In TCRdb, the 5' RACE reads were re-called with MiXCR into one record per CDR3 protein. Of some 900,000 distinct CDR3 sequences listed, about 12% are singletons. This sample also belongs to another study, concerning yellow fever vaccine responses in identical twins.

Sequencing was performed on PBMCs. The receptors shown here come from a woman aged 18-29 years in good health.

The table lists this clonotype with a few counts. The V and J genes are TRBV2 and TRBJ1-5; the D is unclear. The CDR3 is 13 amino acids. Germline V gene data show CDR1 as SNHLY and CDR2 as FYNNEI. Trimming removed 4 bases from V and 7 bases from J, with 11 bases in between. The CDR3 DNA sequence: TGTGCCAGCAGTGTCGTGACGGGCCAGCCCCAGCATTTT. Encoded protein: CASSVVTGQPQHF.

The V gene is TRBV2, the J gene TRBJ2-5; D is possibly TRBD1 (6 bases). This CDR3 comprises 14 residues. V shed 4 bases and J shed 6 bases, with 15 bases lying between them. Looked up from germline, CDR1 is SNHLY and CDR2 is FYNNEI. CDR3 protein: CASSVPYRDKTQYF. CDR3 nucleotide sequence: TGTGCCAGCAGTGTACCCTACAGGGATAAGACCCAGTACTTC. Looking up the rest from reference TRBV2 and TRBJ2-5 gives the full variable domain: EPEVTQTPSHQVTQMGQEVILRCVPISNHLYFYWYRQILGQKVEFLVSFYNNEISEKSEIFDDQFSVERPDGSNFTLKIRSTKLEDSAMYFCASSVPYRDKTQYFGPGTRLLVL.

This clonotype was counted only a few times. The V and J genes are TRBV2 and TRBJ2-2; D gene uncertain. CDR1 and CDR2 from the germline V gene are SNHLY and FYNNEI. V lost 6 bases, J lost 8 bases, and 10 bases lay in between. This CDR3 is 12 amino acids long. For the CDR3, the DNA is TGTGCCAGCAGCCCTGCGAGAGGGGAGCTGTTTTTT. Encoded protein: CASSPARGELFF.

This clonotype was seen more than once but under ten times. The CDR3 nucleotides are TGTGCCAGCACCACGGGGGGCACAGATACGCAGTATTTT. Protein product: CASTTGGTDTQYF. The chain has TRBV28 and TRBJ2-3; a possible D gene is TRBD2 (6 bases). Trimming left V 7 bases short and J 1 base short, with 9 bases between. The CDR3 totals 13 residues. Germline CDR1 MDHEN, CDR2 SYDVKM.

A few counts support this clonotype. DNA for the CDR3: TGCGCCAGCAGCTACCGCGGACAGACTAGTGACACCATATATTTT. Translated: CASSYRGQTSDTIYF. The genes are TRBV5-1 and TRBJ1-3; tentatively, D is TRBD1 (6 bases). This CDR3 is 15 amino acids long. Deletions cut 3 bases from V and 8 bases from J, with 18 bases between. Per germline, CDR1 SGHRS and CDR2 YFSETQ.

V gene TRBV20-1 combines with J gene TRBJ2-3, with D unclear. Germline V gives CDR1 DFQATT, CDR2 SNEGSKA (reference sequence). This CDR3 is 14 amino acids long. V lost 2 bases, J lost 2 bases, and 11 bases lay in between. This CDR3 is CSARIPAITDTQYF. CDR3 nucleotide sequence: TGCAGTGCTAGAATACCAGCGATCACAGATACGCAGTATTTT.

The chain recombines TRBV15 with TRBJ1-3, with D unresolved. The CDR3 sequence is 15 residues long. CDR1 and CDR2 from the germline V gene are LNHNV and YYDKDF (reference sequence). V lost 0 bases and J 0 bases, leaving 6 bases between the germline ends. CDR3 in amino acids: CATSRDLTSGNTIYF. The CDR3 nucleotides read TGTGCCACCAGCAGAGATCTGACCTCTGGAAACACCATATATTTT.

This clonotype appeared many times. The chain has TRBV5-1 and TRBJ2-3; 8 bases map to TRBD2. Trimming cost V 5 bases and J 2 bases; bases outside gene matches: 4. This CDR3 region has 14 residues. Germline assignment: CDR1 SGHRS and CDR2 YFSETQ. The CDR3 sequence: CASSGGRNTDTQYF. CDR3 nucleotides: TGCGCCAGCAGTGGCGGGAGGAACACAGATACGCAGTATTTT.

There are a few counts of this clonotype. This rearrangement joins TRBV5-1 to TRBJ2-7, with 7 bases fitting TRBD1. Germline V gene sequence: CDR1 SGHRS, CDR2 YFSETQ. The CDR3 spans 13 residues. V shed 4 bases, J shed 6 bases, and the junction held 7 bases outside the gene matches. DNA for the CDR3: TGCGCCAGCAGCCACGGCGCAGGGGGCGAGCAGTACTTC. Protein sequence: CASSHGAGGEQYF.

The chain uses TRBV6-5 and TRBJ2-1; D ambiguous. Germline-derived CDR1 and CDR2 are MNHEY and SVGAGI. CDR3 length: 12 amino acids. The V gene lost 5 bases and the J gene lost 9 bases, with 11 bases spanning the gap. CDR3 in amino acids: CASSRNRVEQFF. CDR3 coding DNA: TGTGCCAGCAGTCGCAACAGAGTTGAGCAGTTCTTC.

This clonotype was seen more than once but under ten times. CDR3 residues: CATSGSVREGTSLEQFF. CDR3 in DNA: TGTGCCACCAGTGGTTCGGTTCGGGAGGGGACCTCATTGGAGCAGTTCTTC. V and J are TRBV24-1 and TRBJ2-1, with 8 bases that match TRBD2. The CDR3 contains 17 residues. V shed 5 bases and J 10 bases; nucleotides not matched to a gene: 18. In germline, CDR1 is KGHDR, CDR2 SFDVKD.

Only a few counts were recorded for this clonotype. The V gene is TRBV10-2, the J gene TRBJ2-1, with 8 nucleotides matching TRBD2. There are 15 residues in the CDR3. The germline CDR1 and CDR2 sequences are WSHSY and SAAADI. V trimming: 7 bases; J trimming: 0 bases; junction bases outside the gene matches: 5. The CDR3 spells CASMTRGGSYNEQFF. Written as DNA, the CDR3 is TGCGCCAGCATGACCCGGGGGGGCTCCTACAATGAGCAGTTCTTC.

This clonotype was counted only a few times. V is TRBV7-9 and J is TRBJ2-3, with 8 bases matching TRBD1. V lost 5 bases, J lost 1 base, and 11 bases stayed unmatched. The CDR3 totals 17 residues. Germline CDR1 and CDR2: SEHNR and FQNEAQ (reference sequence). CDR3 DNA sequence: TGTGCCAGCAGCCGCAGGACAGGGCTGCTTGGCACAGATACGCAGTATTTT. It encodes CASSRRTGLLGTDTQYF.

The gene calls are TRBV4-1 and TRBJ2-6; TRBD1 might be the D (6 bases). Germline V gives CDR1 MGHRA, CDR2 YSYEKL. This CDR3 comprises 17 residues. Trimming removed 2 bases at V and 0 bases at J, with 11 bases between. In DNA, the CDR3 is TGCGCCAGCAGCCAACCACAGGGCCGCTCTGGGGCCAACGTCCTGACTTTC. It specifies CASSQPQGRSGANVLTF.

This clonotype was seen only a few times. V and J are TRBV6-1 and TRBJ2-7, with 7 bases that match TRBD1. The CDR3 length is 16 residues. Trimming took 6 bases from V and 3 from J; bases not matched to a gene: 14. Germline lookup yields CDR1 MNHNS and CDR2 SASEGT. As DNA, the CDR3 is TGTGCCAGCAGCACCTACCCAGGGGGAAGTAACTACGAGCAGTACGTC. Amino acid sequence: CASSTYPGGSNYEQYV.

The chain carries TRBV20-1 and TRBJ2-1, with 14 bases fitting TRBD2. Trimming took 4 bases from V and 6 from J; bases not matched to a gene: 8. There are 16 residues in the CDR3. In germline, CDR1 is DFQATT, CDR2 SNEGSKA (reference sequence). In DNA form, the CDR3 reads TGCAGTGCTACCGGACTAGCGGGAGGATTCGGCAATGAGCAGTTCTTC. Protein sequence: CSATGLAGGFGNEQFF.

This clonotype was picked up many times. The V and J genes are TRBV29-1 and TRBJ2-5, with D possibly being TRBD2 (5 bases). V lost 3 bases and J lost 4, with 6 bases in between. The CDR3 has 11 amino acids. Germline values: CDR1 SQVTM, CDR2 ANQGSEA. The CDR3 DNA sequence: TGCAGCGTTGACAGCGGAGAGACCCAGTACTTC. It specifies CSVDSGETQYF.

This chain joins TRBV20-1 and TRBJ2-1; 10 bases fit TRBD2. V was clipped by 6 bases and J by 6 bases; unmatched bases: 8. Germline V gene data show CDR1 as DFQATT and CDR2 as SNEGSKA (reference sequence). The CDR3 is 14 amino acids. CDR3 protein: CSATGGTSVNEQFF. The CDR3 DNA follows: TGCAGTGCGACTGGCGGGACTAGCGTCAATGAGCAGTTCTTC.

The chain recombines TRBV3-1 with TRBJ2-7; D is uncertain. CDR3 length equals 16 residues. Trimming cost V 1 base and J 0 bases, with 13 bases left between them. Germline CDR1 reads LGHDT; CDR2 reads YNNKEL (reference sequence). The CDR3 reads CASSQVVTTLSYEQYF. The CDR3 bases are TGTGCCAGCAGCCAAGTAGTCACAACCCTCTCCTACGAGCAGTACTTC.

This clonotype was picked up a small number of times. The V gene is TRBV9, the J gene TRBJ2-5; 8 bases are a match to TRBD1. The V segment lost 2 bases and the J segment 5 bases; nucleotides outside the gene matches: 8. This CDR3 spans 15 amino acids. Per the germline V gene, CDR1 is SGDLS and CDR2 is YYNGEE. Written as DNA, the CDR3 is TGTGCCAGCAGCGTGATGTCAGGGGGCAGGGAGACCCAGTACTTC. Amino acids: CASSVMSGGRETQYF.